This TCR beta chain was recorded in a study of blood T cell repertoires in COVID-19. The repertoire was sequenced with immunoSEQ multiplex PCR; TCRdb's copy has only in-frame clones and lacks some. Seen here are about 410,000 clones, approximately 89% observed once, and the top ten hold approximately 1.5%. This TCR was sampled from a woman in her thirties or forties with COVID-19, enrolled during active disease. The sequencing sample was made of peripheral blood.

For the CDR3, the DNA is TGTGCCAGCAGCCTGCCCGGGACAGGGAATAATTCACCCCTCCACTTT. Translated: CASSLPGTGNNSPLHF. This chain links TRBV14 with TRBJ1-6; 9 positions match TRBD1. Germline V CDR1 and CDR2: SGHDN, FVKESK. This CDR3 spans 16 amino acids. Trimming cost V 4 bases and J 5 bases; bases outside gene matches: 6.